This section outlines one TCR beta chain sequence together with its context. Its antigen is not known. The sample comes from a study of shared clonotypes between healthy human individuals. Across the whole study: The plates for each donor numbered three CD4 naive, three CD4 memory, two CD8 naive and one CD8 memory. Study results and caveats: Clonotypes shared by all four sorted-subset donors had higher generation probabilities than non-shared clonotypes.

CD45RO-negative cells were positively selected for CCR7, leaving out terminally differentiated effector memory CD45RA+ cells. From germline, CDR1 is SGHAT and CDR2 FQNNGV. Germline trimming cut 10 bases from V and 6 bases from J; bases unmatched to any gene: 12. The CDR3 sequence is 14 residues long. The assay was immunoSEQ multiplex PCR, and TCRdb's table has in-frame clones only and misses some. The table has a few hundred thousand clones, 95% seen once. This TCR came from a young woman in good health. This rearrangement joins TRBV11-2 to TRBJ2-1, with 7 bases lining up with TRBD2. The specimen was naive CD8+ T cells sorted from blood. The chain's CDR3 is CATERDSPTNEQFF. DNA of the CDR3: TGTGCCACCGAGCGGGATTCCCCTACCAATGAGCAGTTCTTC.